Given below is one T cell receptor (beta chain) in context. Antigen unknown. Other nucleotide sequences in the sample specify the same CDR3. Generated by immunoSEQ multiplex PCR, the TCRdb table keeps only in-frame clones and is missing some. The sample carries 65,000 or so clones, roughly 79% recorded once. The data belong to a study of T cells in localized non-small cell lung cancer. Broader study findings: Higher adjacent-lung clonality was associated with shorter survival. Tumor trailed uninvolved adjacent lung in T cell clonality, which peaked there. Detection in adjacent lung was observed for a median around 50 of the top 100 tumor clones.

Germline CDR1 SGHVS, CDR2 FQNEAQ. This CDR3 has 17 residues. The V segment lost 9 bases and the J segment 0 bases; nucleotides outside the gene matches: 9. The gene calls are TRBV7-8 and TRBJ2-6; 9 bases match TRBD1. This specimen consisted of PBMCs, obtained before any cancer treatment. This TCR was recovered from a man aged 40 to 69 with stage II lung adenocarcinoma. The CDR3 is CASYRDRVPSGANVLTF. The CDR3 DNA sequence: TGTGCCAGTTACCGGGACAGGGTCCCCTCTGGGGCCAACGTCCTGACTTTC.